This entry is about one T cell receptor (beta chain). Clones were read by immunoSEQ multiplex PCR, and TCRdb kept only the in-frame ones, dropping some. This sample has roughly 410,000 clones; around 87% occur once, and the top ten carry 2.3%. J was trimmed by 4 bases and V by 4 bases; bases with no gene match: 8. The CDR3 has 16 residues. CDR1 is KGHSH, CDR2 LQKENI, per germline. This sample stems from a study of blood T cell repertoires in COVID-19. The specimen sequenced was peripheral blood. The TCR was taken from a woman aged 55-70 years with COVID-19, enrolled during active disease. The V call is TRBV18, the J call TRBJ2-1; 9 bases agree with TRBD1. This chain's CDR3 is CASSRQGQGFYNEQFF. Here the CDR3 DNA reads TGTGCCAGCTCACGCCAGGGACAGGGCTTTTACAATGAGCAGTTCTTC.